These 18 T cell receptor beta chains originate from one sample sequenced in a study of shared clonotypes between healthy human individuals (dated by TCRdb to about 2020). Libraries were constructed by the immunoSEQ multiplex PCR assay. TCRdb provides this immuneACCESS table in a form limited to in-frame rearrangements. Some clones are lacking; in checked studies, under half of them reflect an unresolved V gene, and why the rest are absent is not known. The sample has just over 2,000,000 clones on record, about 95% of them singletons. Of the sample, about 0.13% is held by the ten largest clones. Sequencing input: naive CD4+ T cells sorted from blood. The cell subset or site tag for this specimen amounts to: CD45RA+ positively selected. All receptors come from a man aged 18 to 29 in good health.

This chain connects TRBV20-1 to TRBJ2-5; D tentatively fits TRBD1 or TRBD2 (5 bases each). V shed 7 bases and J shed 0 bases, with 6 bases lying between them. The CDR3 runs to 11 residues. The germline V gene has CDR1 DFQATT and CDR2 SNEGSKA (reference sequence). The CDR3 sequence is CSVGDQETQYF. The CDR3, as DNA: TGCAGTGTGGGGGACCAAGAGACCCAGTACTTC.

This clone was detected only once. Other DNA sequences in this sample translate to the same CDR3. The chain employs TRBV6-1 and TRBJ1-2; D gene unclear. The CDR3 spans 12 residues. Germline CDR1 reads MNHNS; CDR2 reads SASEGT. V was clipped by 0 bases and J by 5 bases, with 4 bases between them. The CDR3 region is CASSEAGYGYTF. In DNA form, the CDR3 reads TGTGCCAGCAGTGAAGCGGGGTATGGCTACACCTTC.

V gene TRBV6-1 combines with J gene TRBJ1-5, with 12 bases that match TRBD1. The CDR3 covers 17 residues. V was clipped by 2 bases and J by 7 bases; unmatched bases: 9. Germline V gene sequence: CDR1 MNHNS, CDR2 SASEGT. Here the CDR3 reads CASSERGQGASGQPQHF. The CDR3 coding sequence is TGTGCCAGCAGTGAAAGGGGACAGGGGGCGTCTGGACAGCCCCAGCATTTT.

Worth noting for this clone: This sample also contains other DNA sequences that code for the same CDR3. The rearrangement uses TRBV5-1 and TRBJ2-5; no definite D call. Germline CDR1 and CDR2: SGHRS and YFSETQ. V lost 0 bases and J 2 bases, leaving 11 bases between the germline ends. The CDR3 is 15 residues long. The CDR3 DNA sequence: TGCGCCAGCAGCTTGGATCCGGGCCCTCAAGAGACCCAGTACTTC. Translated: CASSLDPGPQETQYF.

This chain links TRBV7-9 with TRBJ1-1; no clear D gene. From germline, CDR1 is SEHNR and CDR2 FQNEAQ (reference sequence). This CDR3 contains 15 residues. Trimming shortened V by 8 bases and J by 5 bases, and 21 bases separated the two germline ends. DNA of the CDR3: TGTGCCAGCTTTAGTTTGAGCACCGGGTGGACTGAAGCTTTCTTT. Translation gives CASFSLSTGWTEAFF.

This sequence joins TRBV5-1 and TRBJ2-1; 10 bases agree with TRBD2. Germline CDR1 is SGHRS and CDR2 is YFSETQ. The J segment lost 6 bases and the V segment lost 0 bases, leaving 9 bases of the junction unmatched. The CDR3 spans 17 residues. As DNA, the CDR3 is TGCGCCAGCAGCTTGGAGGCTAGCGGGAGTCTTAGCAATGAGCAGTTCTTC. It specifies CASSLEASGSLSNEQFF. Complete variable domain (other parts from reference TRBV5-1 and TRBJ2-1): KAGVTQTPRYLIKTRGQQVTLSCSPISGHRSVSWYQQTPGQGLQFLFEYFSETQRNKGNFPGRFSGRQFSNSRSEMNVSTLELGDSALYLCASSLEASGSLSNEQFFGPGTRLTVL.

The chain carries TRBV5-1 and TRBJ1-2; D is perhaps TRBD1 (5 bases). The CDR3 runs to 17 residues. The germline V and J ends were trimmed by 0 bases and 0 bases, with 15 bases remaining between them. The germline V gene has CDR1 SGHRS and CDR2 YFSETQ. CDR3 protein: CASSLGHGTLANYGYTF. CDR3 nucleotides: TGCGCCAGCAGCTTGGGCCATGGGACCTTAGCTAACTATGGCTACACCTTC.

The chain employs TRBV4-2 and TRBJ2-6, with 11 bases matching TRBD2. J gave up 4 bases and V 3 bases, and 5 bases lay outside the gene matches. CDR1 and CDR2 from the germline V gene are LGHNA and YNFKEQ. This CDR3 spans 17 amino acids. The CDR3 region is CASSHLAGGLGANVLTF. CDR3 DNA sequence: TGTGCCAGCAGCCATCTAGCGGGGGGTCTCGGGGCCAACGTCCTGACTTTC.

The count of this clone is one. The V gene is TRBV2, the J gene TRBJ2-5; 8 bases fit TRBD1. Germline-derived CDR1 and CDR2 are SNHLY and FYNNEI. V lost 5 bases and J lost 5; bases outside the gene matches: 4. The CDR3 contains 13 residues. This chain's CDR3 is CASSRDRPETQYF. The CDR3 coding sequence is TGTGCCAGCAGTAGGGACAGGCCGGAGACCCAGTACTTC. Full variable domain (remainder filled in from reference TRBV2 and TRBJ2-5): EPEVTQTPSHQVTQMGQEVILRCVPISNHLYFYWYRQILGQKVEFLVSFYNNEISEKSEIFDDQFSVERPDGSNFTLKIRSTKLEDSAMYFCASSRDRPETQYFGPGTRLLVL.

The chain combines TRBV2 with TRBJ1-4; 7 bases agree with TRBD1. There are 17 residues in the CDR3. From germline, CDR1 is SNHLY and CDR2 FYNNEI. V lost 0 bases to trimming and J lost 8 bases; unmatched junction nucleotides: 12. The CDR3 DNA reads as TGTGCCAGCAGTGAAGCACCCCCCCAGGGGGTTGGAGAAAAACTGTTTTTT. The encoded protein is CASSEAPPQGVGEKLFF.

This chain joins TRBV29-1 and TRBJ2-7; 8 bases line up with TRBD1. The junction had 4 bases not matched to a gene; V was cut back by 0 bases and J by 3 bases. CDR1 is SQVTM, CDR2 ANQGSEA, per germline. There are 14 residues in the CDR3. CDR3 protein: CSVEEGTGYYEQYF. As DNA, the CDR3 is TGCAGCGTTGAAGAAGGGACAGGATACTACGAGCAGTACTTC.

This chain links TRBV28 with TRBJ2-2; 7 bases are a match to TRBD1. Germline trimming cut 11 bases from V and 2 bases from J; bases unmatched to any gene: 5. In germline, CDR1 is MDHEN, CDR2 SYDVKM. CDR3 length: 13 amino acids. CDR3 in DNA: TGTGCCGGACGGGACAGCAACACCGGGGAGCTGTTTTTT. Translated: CAGRDSNTGELFF.

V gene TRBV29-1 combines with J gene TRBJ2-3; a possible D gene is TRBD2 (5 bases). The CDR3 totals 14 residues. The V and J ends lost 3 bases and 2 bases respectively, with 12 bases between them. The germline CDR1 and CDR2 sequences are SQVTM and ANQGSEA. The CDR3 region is CSVDTRQITDTQYF. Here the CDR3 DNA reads TGCAGCGTTGACACTAGGCAGATCACAGATACGCAGTATTTT.

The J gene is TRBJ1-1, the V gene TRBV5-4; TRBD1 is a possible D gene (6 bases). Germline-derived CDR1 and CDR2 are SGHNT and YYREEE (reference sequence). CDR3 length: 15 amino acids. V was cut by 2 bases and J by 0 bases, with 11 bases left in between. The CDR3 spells CASSFEGGLNTEAFF. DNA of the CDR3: TGTGCCAGCAGCTTCGAGGGGGGCCTGAACACTGAAGCTTTCTTT.

The CDR3 here is CASSVQRGTEAFF. CDR3 coding DNA: TGTGCCAGCAGTGTTCAGAGGGGCACTGAAGCTTTCTTT. This chain connects TRBV7-6 to TRBJ1-1; D may be TRBD1 (5 bases). V was pared by 6 bases and J by 4 bases, with 12 bases between. The CDR3 length is 13 residues. Germline V lookup: CDR1 SGHVS, CDR2 FNYEAQ.

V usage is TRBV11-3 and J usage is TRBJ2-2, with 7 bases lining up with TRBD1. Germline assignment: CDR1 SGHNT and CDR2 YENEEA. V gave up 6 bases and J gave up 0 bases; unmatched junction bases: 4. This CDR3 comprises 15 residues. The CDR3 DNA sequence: TGTGCCAGCAGTGGACAGGCACCGAACACCGGGGAGCTGTTTTTT. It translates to CASSGQAPNTGELFF.

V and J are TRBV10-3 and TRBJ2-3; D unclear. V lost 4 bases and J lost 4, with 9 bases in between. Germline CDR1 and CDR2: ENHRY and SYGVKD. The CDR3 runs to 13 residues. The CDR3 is CAISAGSPDTQYF. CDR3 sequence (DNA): TGTGCCATCAGTGCTGGATCTCCAGATACGCAGTATTTT.

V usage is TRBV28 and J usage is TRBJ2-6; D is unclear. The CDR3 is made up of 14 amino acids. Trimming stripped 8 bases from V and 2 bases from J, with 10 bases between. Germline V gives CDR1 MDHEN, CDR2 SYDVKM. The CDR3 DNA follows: TGTGCCAGCCTTGAGGCGGCTGGGGCCAACGTCCTGACTTTC. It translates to CASLEAAGANVLTF.